The next 30 T cell receptor beta chains were all read from a single sample in a study of cytomegalovirus exposure and HLA in healthy donors. The primer mix had 60 Vbeta and 13 Jbeta primers. Here immunoSEQ multiplex PCR was the method, and the copy in TCRdb shows in-frame clones only, minus some. This repertoire shows about 73,000 clones, around 67% found once; its top ten account for approximately 7%. The sample consisted of PBMCs. The receptors stem from a woman in her fifties or sixties in good health and CMV-seropositive.

V gene TRBV7-6 combines with J gene TRBJ1-4, with TRBD1 as a possible D gene (6 bases). The germline V gene encodes CDR1 SGHVS and CDR2 FNYEAQ. The CDR3 has 13 amino acids. V gave up 6 bases and J gave up 8 bases, with 13 bases separating them. Here the CDR3 DNA reads TGTGCCAGCAGGCCACTACAGGGAGAAAAACTGTTTTTT. Its protein is CASRPLQGEKLFF.

The chain uses TRBV13 and TRBJ1-1; D is ambiguous. The germline V gene has CDR1 PRHDT and CDR2 FYEKMQ (reference sequence). CDR3 length: 16 residues. Trimming pared 3 bases from V and 3 bases from J, leaving 17 bases between. CDR3 sequence (DNA): TGTGCCAGCAGCTTGGAGGTGGGAGCGAAAGACACTGAAGCTTTCTTT. Protein sequence: CASSLEVGAKDTEAFF.

This chain connects TRBV21-1 to TRBJ2-7; TRBD2 was called by the table and not checked on the DNA. TRBV21-1 is flagged as a pseudogene. The length of the CDR3 is 17 residues. The CDR3 nucleotides are TGTGCCAGCAGCAAAATTCCAACTCCGACTAGTAAAAACGAGCAGTACTTC. This sequence encodes CASSKIPTPTSKNEQYF.

This clone was detected a few times. One junction end disagrees with the germline gene, perhaps due to a read error. V gene TRBV7-9 combines with J gene TRBJ1-2, with a weak D call TRBD1 (5 bases). From germline, CDR1 is SEHNR and CDR2 FQNEAQ (reference sequence). This CDR3 is 12 amino acids long. The CDR3 region is CSSSFQAGGYTF. CDR3 nucleotide sequence: TGTTCCAGCAGCTTCCAGGCAGGGGGCTACACCTTC.

The chain recombines TRBV7-9 with TRBJ1-1; D not certain. V was trimmed by 5 bases and J by 0 bases, leaving 10 bases between them. Germline values: CDR1 SEHNR, CDR2 FQNEAQ (reference sequence). CDR3 length: 14 amino acids. CDR3: CASSPGGMNTEAFF. For the CDR3, the DNA is TGTGCCAGCAGCCCGGGCGGGATGAACACTGAAGCTTTCTTT.

The rearrangement joins TRBV11-2 to TRBJ1-1; D perhaps matches TRBD1 (5 bases). This CDR3 is 13 amino acids long. Germline CDR1 and CDR2: SGHAT and FQNNGV. The V and J ends lost 2 bases and 3 bases respectively, with 7 bases between them. DNA for the CDR3: TGTGCCAGCAGCTTACAGGGCTACACTGAAGCTTTCTTT. Translated, it gives CASSLQGYTEAFF.

This chain joins TRBV7-2 and TRBJ1-2, with a weak D call TRBD1 (6 bases). The CDR3 runs to 14 residues. Trimming took off 5 bases at V and 7 bases at J, with 17 bases between the two ends. The germline V gene encodes CDR1 SGHTA and CDR2 FQGNSA. This chain's CDR3 is CASSQEGVRGGYTF. DNA for the CDR3: TGTGCCAGCAGCCAAGAGGGGGTGCGTGGTGGCTACACCTTC. Combining the CDR3 with reference TRBV7-2 and TRBJ1-2 gives the whole variable domain GAGVSQSPSNKVTEKGKDVELRCDPISGHTALYWYRQSLGQGLEFLIYFQGNSAPDKSGLPSDRFSAERTGGSVSTLTIQRTQQEDSAVYLCASSQEGVRGGYTFGSGTRLTVV.

The V and J genes are TRBV2 and TRBJ1-4; maybe TRBD1 (5 bases). The length of the CDR3 is 16 residues. Looked up from germline, CDR1 is SNHLY and CDR2 is FYNNEI. V was shortened by 1 base and J by 7 bases, with 16 bases between the two germline ends. The CDR3 sequence is CASSEGTWRHGEKLFF. In DNA, the CDR3 is TGTGCCAGCAGTGAAGGGACATGGAGACACGGTGAAAAACTGTTTTTT.

This clone is termed medium-sized. The chain employs TRBV6-4 and TRBJ2-3; D is possibly TRBD1 (7 bases). In germline, CDR1 is MRHNA, CDR2 SNTAGT. With 8 bases removed from V and 2 bases from J, the gap between germline ends came to 17 bases. This CDR3 is 15 amino acids long. The CDR3 sequence: CASSPGGQNTDTQYF. CDR3 nucleotide sequence: TGTGCCAGCTCCCCCGGGGGACAGAACACAGATACGCAGTATTTT.

This clone showed up just once. The chain employs TRBV7-6 and TRBJ2-5; TRBD2 is a possible D gene (6 bases). The CDR3 totals 14 residues. V was trimmed by 5 bases and J by 3 bases, leaving 13 bases between them. The germline CDR1 and CDR2 sequences are SGHVS and FNYEAQ. DNA for the CDR3: TGTGCCAGCAGCCCTCTAGCGTTAAAAGAGACCCAGTACTTC. Translated, it gives CASSPLALKETQYF.

This clone was observed a single time. The chain joins TRBV4-1 to TRBJ2-6, with D possibly matching TRBD1 (5 bases). Germline lookup yields CDR1 MGHRA and CDR2 YSYEKL. There are 20 residues in the CDR3. V lost 3 bases, J lost 0 bases, and 21 bases lay in between. This chain's CDR3 is CASSHFQGASLRSGANVLTF. In DNA form, the CDR3 reads TGCGCCAGCAGCCACTTCCAAGGGGCCTCCCTACGCTCTGGGGCCAACGTCCTGACTTTC.

The chain is built from TRBV11-1 and TRBJ2-7; D gene unclear. The V and J ends lost 5 bases and 5 bases respectively, with 13 bases between them. The CDR3 runs 13 residues. CDR1 SGHAT and CDR2 FQDESV come from the germline V gene (reference sequence). CDR3 DNA sequence: TGTGCCAGCAGCGTGGGTCACCGGGACGAGCAGTACTTC. Its translation: CASSVGHRDEQYF.

To note about this clone: Germline and junction disagree at one end, which may indicate a read error. This chain links TRBV7-3 with TRBJ2-3; D is undetermined. CDR1 is SGHTA and CDR2 is FQGTGA in the germline V gene. This CDR3 spans 13 amino acids. The CDR3 sequence is CVSSSVTTDTQYF. Written as DNA, the CDR3 is TGTGTCAGCAGCTCCGTAACTACAGATACGCAGTATTTT.

CDR3 sequence: CASRGSNRYTF. The CDR3 coding sequence is TGTGCCAGTCGCGGTAGTAACAGGTACACCTTC. V usage is TRBV9 and J usage is TRBJ1-2, with a possible D match to TRBD1 (5 bases). The germline gives CDR1 SGDLS, CDR2 YYNGEE. The germline V and J ends were trimmed by 8 bases and 11 bases, with 16 bases remaining between them. The CDR3 consists of 11 residues.

The rearrangement uses TRBV7-9 and TRBJ2-3; 12 bases align to TRBD2. In germline, CDR1 is SEHNR, CDR2 FQNEAQ (reference sequence). The CDR3 covers 18 residues. V was clipped by 5 bases and J by 0 bases; unmatched bases: 9. The CDR3, as DNA: TGTGCCAGCAGCGTTGGACTAGCGGGATTGGGGAGCACAGATACGCAGTATTTT. It encodes CASSVGLAGLGSTDTQYF.

This clone was seen just once. The rearrangement links TRBV9 to TRBJ1-2; D is ambiguous. Germline CDR1 is SGDLS and CDR2 is YYNGEE. The CDR3 spans 15 residues. V lost 2 bases and J 4 bases, leaving 15 bases between the germline ends. DNA for the CDR3: TGTGCCAGCAGCGTCTCTGTAGCCCGGGTCTATGGCTACACCTTC. Encoded protein: CASSVSVARVYGYTF.

The chain links TRBV6-4 to TRBJ2-3; TRBD2 matches 12 bases. The CDR3 totals 15 residues. V shed 5 bases, J shed 2 bases, and the junction held 2 bases outside the gene matches. Germline V gives CDR1 MRHNA, CDR2 SNTAGT. Here the CDR3 DNA reads TGTGCCAGCAGTCCTAGCGGGGGGGCCACAGATACGCAGTATTTT. Protein product: CASSPSGGATDTQYF.

A few counts support this clone. CDR3 region: CASSSRRGQGRGSPLHF. CDR3 nucleotide sequence: TGTGCCAGTAGCTCCCGAAGGGGACAGGGAAGGGGTTCACCCCTCCACTTT. The chain combines TRBV19 with TRBJ1-6; 9 bases map to TRBD1. The germline gives CDR1 LNHDA, CDR2 SQIVND (reference sequence). V gave up 6 bases and J gave up 9 bases; unmatched junction bases: 15. The CDR3 length is 17 residues.

This chain links TRBV7-9 with TRBJ2-5, with TRBD2 matching 10 bases. Germline values: CDR1 SEHNR, CDR2 FQNEAQ (reference sequence). The V segment lost 3 bases and the J segment 5 bases; nucleotides outside the gene matches: 9. There are 16 residues in the CDR3. The chain's CDR3 is CASSFLAGALGETQYF. CDR3 DNA sequence: TGTGCCAGCAGCTTTCTAGCGGGGGCCCTCGGTGAGACCCAGTACTTC. Looking up the rest from reference TRBV7-9 and TRBJ2-5 gives the full variable domain: DTGVSQNPRHKITKRGQNVTFRCDPISEHNRLYWYRQTLGQGPEFLTYFQNEAQLEKSRLLSDRFSAERPKGSFSTLEIQRTEQGDSAMYLCASSFLAGALGETQYFGPGTRLLVL.

A few counts support this clone. The chain links TRBV19 to TRBJ1-4; D is uncertain. The germline V and J ends were trimmed by 6 bases and 0 bases, with 8 bases remaining between them. The CDR3 covers 14 residues. Germline V CDR1 and CDR2: LNHDA, SQIVND (reference sequence). The DNA of the CDR3 is TGTGCCAGTAGGAGTCGTGCAACTAATGAAAAACTGTTTTTT. Its translation is CASRSRATNEKLFF.

The rearrangement uses TRBV9 and TRBJ1-5; TRBD1 might be the D (6 bases). Germline assignment: CDR1 SGDLS and CDR2 YYNGEE. CDR3 length: 16 residues. The germline V and J ends were trimmed by 4 bases and 2 bases, with 16 bases remaining between them. CDR3 protein: CASSLGGDPRNQPQHF. For the CDR3, the DNA is TGTGCCAGCAGCCTAGGGGGGGATCCGCGCAATCAGCCCCAGCATTTT. Full variable domain (missing parts from reference TRBV9 and TRBJ1-5): DSGVTQTPKHLITATGQRVTLRCSPRSGDLSVYWYQQSLDQGLQFLIQYYNGEERAKGNILERFSAQQFPDLHSELNLSSLELGDSALYFCASSLGGDPRNQPQHFGDGTRLSIL.

V is TRBV5-1 and J is TRBJ2-7, with TRBD2 as a possible D gene (7 bases). Per the germline V gene, CDR1 is SGHRS and CDR2 is YFSETQ. This CDR3 spans 14 amino acids. Trimming stripped 2 bases from V and 3 bases from J, with 12 bases between. CDR3 loop: CASSFGGADYEQYF. In DNA form, the CDR3 reads TGCGCCAGCAGCTTTGGGGGGGCGGACTACGAGCAGTACTTC. The whole variable domain, filled in from reference TRBV5-1 and TRBJ2-7, reads KAGVTQTPRYLIKTRGQQVTLSCSPISGHRSVSWYQQTPGQGLQFLFEYFSETQRNKGNFPGRFSGRQFSNSRSEMNVSTLELGDSALYLCASSFGGADYEQYFGPGTRLTVT.

This sequence joins TRBV28 and TRBJ2-5, with 9 bases fitting TRBD2. Trimming took 5 bases from V and 2 from J; bases not matched to a gene: 3. CDR1 MDHEN and CDR2 SYDVKM come from the germline V gene. The CDR3 runs to 14 residues. The CDR3 region is CASSNLAGQETQYF. CDR3 bases: TGTGCCAGCAGTAATCTAGCGGGGCAAGAGACCCAGTACTTC.

The V gene is TRBV15, the J gene TRBJ1-1; D perhaps matches TRBD1 (6 bases). CDR3 length: 18 residues. Germline values: CDR1 LNHNV, CDR2 YYDKDF (reference sequence). Trimming took 1 base from V and 1 from J, leaving 19 bases between them. DNA for the CDR3: TGTGCCACCAGCAGAGTATGGGTTTTCGGGGGGCCGAACACTGAAGCTTTCTTT. This encodes CATSRVWVFGGPNTEAFF. Combining the CDR3 with reference TRBV15 and TRBJ1-1 gives the whole variable domain DAMVIQNPRYQVTQFGKPVTLSCSQTLNHNVMYWYQQKSSQAPKLLFHYYDKDFNNEADTPDNFQSRRPNTSFCFLDIRSPGLGDTAMYLCATSRVWVFGGPNTEAFFGQGTRLTVV.

The V and J genes are TRBV6-6 and TRBJ2-7; no firm D call. V gave up 5 bases and J gave up 3 bases, with 14 bases separating them. CDR1 is MNHNY and CDR2 is SVGAGI in the germline V gene (reference sequence). There are 14 residues in the CDR3. CDR3: CASSPRHPDYEQYV. The CDR3 DNA reads TGTGCCAGCAGTCCCCGACACCCCGACTACGAGCAGTACGTC.

In this sample, this clone turned up a few times. V usage is TRBV2 and J usage is TRBJ2-3, with TRBD1 identical over 10 bases. Germline V gives CDR1 SNHLY, CDR2 FYNNEI. The CDR3 is 16 amino acids. Trimming cost V 6 bases and J 2 bases; bases outside gene matches: 8. This CDR3 reads CASSPGQGDNTDTQYF. CDR3 DNA: TGTGCCAGCAGCCCCGGACAGGGGGATAACACAGATACGCAGTATTTT.

The chain couples TRBV27 to TRBJ1-1; D ambiguous. Per the germline V gene, CDR1 is MNHEY and CDR2 is SMNVEV (reference sequence). Trimming took off 3 bases at V and 3 bases at J, with 11 bases between the two ends. The length of the CDR3 is 14 residues. CDR3 in amino acids: CASSFGVGDTEAFF. In nucleotides, the CDR3 is TGTGCCAGCAGTTTCGGGGTTGGGGACACTGAAGCTTTCTTT.

The genes are TRBV7-9 and TRBJ2-1, with TRBD2 identical over 12 bases. The germline gives CDR1 SEHNR, CDR2 FQNEAQ (reference sequence). The CDR3 runs to 16 residues. The V gene end was trimmed by 4 bases and the J gene end by 5 bases; junction bases not matched to a gene: 6. CDR3: CASSYPSGGADNEQFF. CDR3 DNA: TGTGCCAGCAGCTACCCTAGCGGGGGGGCTGACAATGAGCAGTTCTTC.

V gene TRBV28 combines with J gene TRBJ1-2, with D perhaps matching TRBD1 (6 bases). V shed 6 bases and J shed 2 bases, with 16 bases lying between them. Germline assignment: CDR1 MDHEN and CDR2 SYDVKM. The CDR3 has 15 amino acids. CDR3 nucleotides: TGTGCCAGCAGACCGTTTGGGACACTCAACTATGGCTACACCTTC. Protein product: CASRPFGTLNYGYTF.

The rearrangement links TRBV18 to TRBJ2-7, with D tentatively TRBD1 (6 bases). V was cut by 3 bases and J by 4 bases, with 19 bases left in between. CDR1 is KGHSH, CDR2 LQKENI, per germline. The CDR3 sequence is 16 residues long. DNA of the CDR3: TGTGCCAGCTCACCTAACGGGACACCGAAACCTTACGAGCAGTACGTC. Its protein product is CASSPNGTPKPYEQYV.